Listed here are 14 T cell receptor beta chains from one sample, sequenced in a study of T cells in women clearing cervical HPV infection. Profiled with immunoSEQ multiplex PCR; TCRdb holds only in-frame clones, not every one. The repertoire shows about 23,000 clones; the top ten hold approximately 24%. Sequencing was done on a sample of blood buffy coat. These receptors originate from a woman between 18 and 69 years old with a cervical HPV16 infection that either progressed to CIN3+ or cleared (not recorded which).

Concerning this clone: The read terminates 3 residues before the CDR3 end, so the remaining end is supplied by the germline J gene. The chain recombines TRBV7-9 with TRBJ2-7; D is perhaps TRBD2 (8 bases). V lost 5 bases, J lost 4 bases, and 18 bases lay in between. CDR3 size: 15 residues. Per germline, CDR1 SEHNR and CDR2 FQNEAQ (reference sequence). CDR3 DNA (partial): TGTGCCAGCAGCCTCGGGGGGGACAGTGGTTACGAG. Its protein product is CASSLGGDSGYE. The full CDR3 sequence reads CASSLGGDSGYEQYF.

CDR3 bases read: TGCAGTGCTAGTGTCGTTGGGACTAGCACAGATACG. The encoded protein is CSASVVGTSTDT. The entire CDR3 reads CSASVVGTSTDTQYF. V usage is TRBV20-1 and J usage is TRBJ2-3; a weak D match, TRBD2 (6 bases). The missing CDR3 end, 3 residues past where the read stops, is filled in from the germline J gene. This CDR3 is built from 15 residues. Germline CDR1 and CDR2: DFQATT and SNEGSKA (reference sequence). Trimming took off 3 bases at V and 0 bases at J, with 13 bases between the two ends.

With respect to this clone: The CDR3 end is not reached by the read, which stops 3 residues before it; the germline J gene fills it in. The V call is TRBV5-1, the J call TRBJ2-5; a possible D gene is TRBD2 (5 bases). The germline V gene has CDR1 SGHRS and CDR2 YFSETQ. V was shortened by 4 bases and J by 2 bases, with 12 bases between the two germline ends. The CDR3 is 14 amino acids. CDR3 sequence: CASSTGRTQETQYF. The part of the CDR3 DNA that was read is TGCGCCAGCAGCACCGGCAGGACTCAAGAGACC.

A note on this clone: With the read ending 3 residues before the CDR3 end, the germline J gene is used to fill in that end. The chain joins TRBV20-1 to TRBJ1-3; no reliable D call. V was shortened by 6 bases and J by 2 bases, with 11 bases between the two germline ends. The CDR3 length is 13 residues. Per germline, CDR1 DFQATT and CDR2 SNEGSKA (reference sequence). CDR3 bases read: TGCAGTGCGGTACTTACAGCTGGAAACACC. The encoded protein is CSAVLTAGNT. The entire CDR3 protein is CSAVLTAGNTIYF.

The part of the CDR3 DNA that was read is TGTGCCTGCCCGACAGGGCTTCACTCTGGGGCCAACGTA. This sequence encodes CACPTGLHSGANV. The CDR3, in full, reads CACPTGLHSGANVLFF. The chain carries TRBV30 and TRBJ1-4; 7 positions agree with TRBD1. The read finishes 3 residues shy of the CDR3 end, and the germline J gene is used to complete it. CDR3 length: 16 amino acids. Per the germline V gene, CDR1 is GTSNPN and CDR2 is SVGIG (reference sequence).

About this clone itself: The CDR3 goes on 3 residues after the read ends, and that part is filled in from the germline J gene. V is TRBV5-1 and J is TRBJ1-1, with unresolved D. This CDR3 contains 13 residues. Germline V gives CDR1 SGHRS, CDR2 YFSETQ. Deletions cut 0 bases from V and 7 bases from J, with 10 bases between. The CDR3 protein is CASSLVAASEAFF. The covered CDR3 bases are TGCGCCAGCAGCTTGGTGGCAGCGAGTGAA.

Details on this clone: The read falls 3 residues short of the CDR3 end, and the missing part is taken from the germline J gene. The chain has TRBV6-1 and TRBJ1-5, with 8 positions matching TRBD1. Unmatched junction bases numbered 7, after V lost 2 bases and J lost 1 base. The CDR3 runs 17 residues. Germline values: CDR1 MNHNS, CDR2 SASEGT. The CDR3: CASSENVRGQSNQPQHF. The DNA read from the CDR3 is TGTGCCAGCAGTGAAAATGTCAGGGGGCAGAGCAATCAGCCC.

As concerns this clone: The CDR3 end falls 3 residues outside the read, so it is completed with the germline J gene. The V and J genes are TRBV20-1 and TRBJ2-4; D uncertain. V lost 1 base and J lost 2, with 9 bases in between. This CDR3 region has 14 residues. The germline CDR1 and CDR2 sequences are DFQATT and SNEGSKA (reference sequence). The part of the CDR3 DNA that was read is TGCAGTGCTAGAGCGGGTACGCCCAAAAACATT. The encoded protein is CSARAGTPKNI. The full CDR3 protein reads CSARAGTPKNIQYF.

The covered CDR3 bases are TGTGCCAGCAGCCAGGAACAGGGTTGGAGAATATCAGATACG. It translates to CASSQEQGWRISDT. From start to end, the CDR3 is CASSQEQGWRISDTQYF. This chain links TRBV7-8 with TRBJ2-3; weak D call: TRBD1 (6 bases). The read terminates 3 residues ahead of where the CDR3 ends, so the germline J gene completes it. V lost 5 bases to trimming and J lost 4 bases, with 22 bases between them. CDR1 and CDR2 from the germline V gene are SGHVS and FQNEAQ. CDR3 length: 17 amino acids.

Details on this clone: From the germline J gene comes the end of the CDR3, since the read stops 3 residues before it. V gene TRBV30 combines with J gene TRBJ1-2; TRBD1 is a possible D gene (6 bases). The CDR3 length is 17 residues. Deletions cut 3 bases from V and 5 bases from J, with 25 bases between. Germline CDR1 GTSNPN, CDR2 SVGIG (reference sequence). The CDR3 loop is CAWRAPLGGRLRYGYTF. CDR3 bases read: TGTGCCTGGAGGGCACCACTTGGGGGCCGTTTGAGATATGGC. Full variable domain (outside the CDR3, taken from reference TRBV30 and TRBJ1-2): SQTIHQWPATLVQPVGSPLSLECTVEGTSNPNLYWYRQAAGRGLQLLFYSVGIGQISSEVPQNLSASRPQDRQFILSSKKLLLSDSGFYLCAWRAPLGGRLRYGYTFGSGTRLTVV.

Concerning this clone: The observed sequence ends 3 residues before the CDR3 terminus, with the missing tail filled in from the germline J gene. The chain is built from TRBV15 and TRBJ2-3, with D possibly being TRBD2 (6 bases). The CDR3 extends over 13 amino acids. CDR1 and CDR2 (germline): LNHNV, YYDKDF (reference sequence). The CDR3 spells CATSRVGGETQYF. Partial CDR3 DNA: TGTGCCACCAGCAGAGTGGGGGGAGAGACG.

To note about this clone: The read falls 3 residues short of the CDR3 end, and the missing part is taken from the germline J gene. The J gene is TRBJ1-5, the V gene TRBV20-1; 7 bases line up with TRBD1. Trimming removed 3 bases from V and 0 bases from J; junction bases left unmatched: 8. There are 16 residues in the CDR3. CDR1 and CDR2 from the germline V gene are DFQATT and SNEGSKA (reference sequence). The CDR3 region is CSASRDRLYSNQPQHF. The CDR3 bases that were read are TGCAGTGCTAGCCGGGACAGACTTTATAGCAATCAGCCC.

Concerning this clone: The read finishes 3 residues shy of the CDR3 end, and the germline J gene is used to complete it. The V and J genes are TRBV2 and TRBJ2-5, with D maybe TRBD2 (6 bases). The CDR3 is 15 amino acids. The germline gives CDR1 SNHLY, CDR2 FYNNEI. V lost 3 bases, J lost 5 bases, and 16 bases lay in between. CDR3 bases read: TGTGCCAGCAGTGAGGGGTCGGGGGTCGGGGAGACC. Protein: CASSEGSGVGET. The entire CDR3 is CASSEGSGVGETQYF.

About this clone: The observed sequence ends 3 residues before the CDR3 terminus, with the missing tail filled in from the germline J gene. The chain couples TRBV9 to TRBJ2-2; the D gene is possibly TRBD1 (5 bases). CDR3 size: 14 residues. CDR1 is SGDLS, CDR2 YYNGEE, per germline. V was trimmed by 4 bases and J by 1 base, leaving 8 bases between them. The CDR3 is CASSIQVNTGELFF. The DNA read from the CDR3 is TGTGCCAGCAGCATACAGGTGAACACCGGGGAG.